The following is a T cell receptor (beta chain) sequence with its context. Sequencing was performed with immunoSEQ multiplex PCR; in TCRdb, only in-frame clones are kept and a portion is missing. The sample holds roughly 200,000 clones, almost 90% seen once. This record belongs to a study of blood T cell repertoires in COVID-19. The wider study: The samples span acute and convalescent COVID-19 from the United States, Italy and Spain.

V lost 7 bases to trimming and J lost 5 bases; unmatched junction nucleotides: 3. This CDR3 comprises 13 residues. From germline, CDR1 is MNHEY and CDR2 SVGAGI. This receptor was identified in a man between 18 and 35 years old with active or convalescent COVID-19. This chain joins TRBV6-5 and TRBJ1-2; 11 bases align to TRBD1. The sequencing sample was made of peripheral blood. CDR3 DNA: TGTGCCAGCACCGGACAGGGGGCATATGGCTACACCTTC. It codes for CASTGQGAYGYTF.